This T cell receptor beta chain was obtained from a study of T cell repertoires in ileal Crohn's disease. Overall study: Thiopurines (about twelve) or anti-TNF agents (18) were given postoperatively to about half. Notes on the study in general: Sorted CD8 T cells held more high-frequency clones than CD4. Active smokers at surgery had more clonal expansions than non-smokers.

Approximately 510 nanograms of biopsy DNA per sample underwent TCRB immunosequencing. Some clones are missing from TCRdb's copy, which holds only in-frame ones; the method was immunoSEQ multiplex PCR. In the table there are 5,000 to 6,500 clones, 80% of which are singletons. Germline CDR1 is GTSNPN and CDR2 is SVGIG (reference sequence). Trimming removed 2 bases at V and 9 bases at J, with 14 bases between. The CDR3 totals 13 residues. In its sample, this clone was seen a few times. Its target is unknown. V gene TRBV30 combines with J gene TRBJ1-5; no firm D call. The source material was ileal tissue. The TCR comes from an adult with Crohn's disease. The CDR3 region has the DNA TGTGCCTGGAGTCGTACAGCGGTGGCGCCCCAGCATTTT. Encoded protein: CAWSRTAVAPQHF.